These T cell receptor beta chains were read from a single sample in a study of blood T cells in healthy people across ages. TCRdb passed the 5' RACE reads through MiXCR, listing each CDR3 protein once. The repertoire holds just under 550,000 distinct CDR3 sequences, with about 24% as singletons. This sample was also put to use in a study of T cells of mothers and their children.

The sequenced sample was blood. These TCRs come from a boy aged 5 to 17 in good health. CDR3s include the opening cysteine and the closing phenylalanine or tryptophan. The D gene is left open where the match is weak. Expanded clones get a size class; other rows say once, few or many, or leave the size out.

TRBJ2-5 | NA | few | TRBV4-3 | TGCGCCAGCAGCCAGTCCCTCATAGAGGATGAGACCCAGTACTTC | CASSQSLIEDETQYF
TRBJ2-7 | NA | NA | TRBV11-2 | TGTGCCAGCAGCTTATATCCGGGGGAGACCTACGAGCAGTACTTC | CASSLYPGETYEQYF
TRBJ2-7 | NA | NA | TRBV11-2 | TGTGCCAGCGCAGACCCGCAGGGGGGACCCTCCTACGAGCAGTACTTC | CASADPQGGPSYEQYF
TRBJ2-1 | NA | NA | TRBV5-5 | TGTGCCAGCAACCCCAGTCTCAGCTCCTACAATGAGCAGTTCTTC | CASNPSLSSYNEQFF
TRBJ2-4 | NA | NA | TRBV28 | TGTGCCAGCAGTTTATATCAACGGTGGGGCAAAAACATTCAGTACTTC | CASSLYQRWGKNIQYF
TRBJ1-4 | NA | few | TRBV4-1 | TGCGCCAGCAGGAAAACCGGATCAACTAATGAAAAACTGTTTTTT | CASRKTGSTNEKLFF
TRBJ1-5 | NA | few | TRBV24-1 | TGCGCCACCAGGCCGACGGGGGGACTAGGTCAGCCCCAGCATTTT | CATRPTGGLGQPQHF
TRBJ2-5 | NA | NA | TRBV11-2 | TGTGCCAGCAGCTTAGTAGCGGAGCAAGAGACCCAGTACTTC | CASSLVAEQETQYF
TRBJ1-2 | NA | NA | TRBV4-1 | TGCGCCAGCAGCCAAGACGAGGATGGCTACACCTTC | CASSQDEDGYTF
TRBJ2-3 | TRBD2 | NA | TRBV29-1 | TGCAGCGTTGAAGATCAAACTAGCGGGAGGGCCAGCACAGATACGCAGTATTTT | CSVEDQTSGRASTDTQYF
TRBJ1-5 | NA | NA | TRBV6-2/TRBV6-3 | TGTGCCAGCAGTCCCCGAACTGGATATAGCAATCAGCCCCAGCATTTT | CASSPRTGYSNQPQHF
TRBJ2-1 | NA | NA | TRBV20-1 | TGCAGTGCTAGGAGTAGCGCCTATTCCAATGAGCAGTTCTTC | CSARSSAYSNEQFF
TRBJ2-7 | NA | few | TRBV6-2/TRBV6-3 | TGTGCCAGCAGTTCGACAGCCCATCGGCTCGAGCAGTACTTC | CASSSTAHRLEQYF
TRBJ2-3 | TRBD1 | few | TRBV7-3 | TGTGCCAGCACCTACAGGGGTGGCACAGATACGCAGTATTTT | CASTYRGGTDTQYF
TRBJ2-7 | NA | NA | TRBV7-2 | TGTGCCAGCAGCTCCACCGTCGGGCAATACGAGCAGTACTTC | CASSSTVGQYEQYF
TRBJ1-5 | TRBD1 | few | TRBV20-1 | TGCAGTGCCACCGGTGGGGCAGGGGGGCATCAGCCCCAGCATTTT | CSATGGAGGHQPQHF
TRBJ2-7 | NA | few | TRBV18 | TGTGCCAGCTCACCACAAACCTACGAGCAGTACTTC | CASSPQTYEQYF
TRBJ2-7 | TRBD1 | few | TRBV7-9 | TGTGCCAGCAGCAAAGACAGGGGGCTATACGAGCAGTACTTC | CASSKDRGLYEQYF
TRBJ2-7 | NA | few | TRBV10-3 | TGTGCCATCAGTGAGAGGGCTAGCTCCTACGAGCAGTACTTC | CAISERASSYEQYF
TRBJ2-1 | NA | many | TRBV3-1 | TGTGCCAGCAGCCAAACTAGCTTCGATGAGCAGTTCTTC | CASSQTSFDEQFF
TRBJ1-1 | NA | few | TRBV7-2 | TGTGCCAGCAGCTTAGGACGAGGGTTTGGGAACACTGAAGCTTTCTTT | CASSLGRGFGNTEAFF
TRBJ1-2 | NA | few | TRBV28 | TGTGCCAGCAGTTTGGAAGGAGTTCCTTATGGCTACACCTTC | CASSLEGVPYGYTF
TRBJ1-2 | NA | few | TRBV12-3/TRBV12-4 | TGTGCCAGCAGTTCCCCAGGGAGAACTAACTATGGCTACACCTTC | CASSSPGRTNYGYTF
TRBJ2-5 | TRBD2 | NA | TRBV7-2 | TGTGCCAGCAGCTCTAGGGGAATAGCGGGAGTGGGGGAGACCCAGTACTTC | CASSSRGIAGVGETQYF
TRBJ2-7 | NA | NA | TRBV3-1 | TGTGCCAGCGGCCTCACAGACGGGGGACAGTACGAGCAGTACTTC | CASGLTDGGQYEQYF
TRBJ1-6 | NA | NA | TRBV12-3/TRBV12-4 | TGTGCCAGCAGTTGGGGACCGGGGAATAATTCACCCCTCCACTTT | CASSWGPGNNSPLHF
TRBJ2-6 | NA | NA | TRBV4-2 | TGTGCCAGCAGCCAAGATGAGCGCTCTGGGGCCAACGTCCTGACTTTC | CASSQDERSGANVLTF
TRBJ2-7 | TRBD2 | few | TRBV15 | TGTGCCACCAGCAGAGATCAGGGACTAGCGGGAGCCAGCTCCTACGAGCAGTACTTC | CATSRDQGLAGASSYEQYF
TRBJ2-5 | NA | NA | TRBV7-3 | TGTGCCAGCAGCGAGGGGCAGGGGCTGATAGAGACCCAGTACTTC | CASSEGQGLIETQYF
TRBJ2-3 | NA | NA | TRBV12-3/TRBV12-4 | TGTGCCAGCAGAGACCACACAGATACGCAGTATTTT | CASRDHTDTQYF
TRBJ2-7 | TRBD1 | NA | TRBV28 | TGTGCCAGCAGTCCCATTCCACGGACAGGGGAACACGAGCAGTACTTC | CASSPIPRTGEHEQYF
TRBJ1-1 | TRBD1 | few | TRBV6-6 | TGTGCCAGCAGTTCGACCCGGACAGGTTCGAACACTGAAGCTTTCTTT | CASSSTRTGSNTEAFF
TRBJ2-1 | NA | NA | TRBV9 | TGTGCCAGCAGCGTAGGGGCTAGCACCTACAATGAGCAGTTCTTC | CASSVGASTYNEQFF
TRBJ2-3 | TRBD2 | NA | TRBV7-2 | TGTGCCAGCAGCGGGGGTGGACTAGCGGGAGTGCCTACAGATACGCAGTATTTT | CASSGGGLAGVPTDTQYF
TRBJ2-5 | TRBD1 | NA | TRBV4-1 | TGCGCCAGCAGCCAAGAAGATAGGGGACAGCAAGAGACCCAGTACTTC | CASSQEDRGQQETQYF
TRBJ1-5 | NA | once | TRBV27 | TGTGCCACCCAAGGGGAGGTAGGTCAGCCCCAGCATTTT | CATQGEVGQPQHF
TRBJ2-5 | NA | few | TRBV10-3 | TGTGCCAATCAATTAGGGGGAGAGACCCAGTACTTC | CANQLGGETQYF
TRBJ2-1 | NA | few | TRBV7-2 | TGTGCCAGCAGCCCATCAGGGCACCCCTACAATGAGCAGTTCTTC | CASSPSGHPYNEQFF
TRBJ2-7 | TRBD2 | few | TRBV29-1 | TGCAGCGTTGAAGACTTAAGTCTGGCTAGCGGGAGAAAGCAGTACTTC | CSVEDLSLASGRKQYF
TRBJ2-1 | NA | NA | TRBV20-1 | TGCAGTGCTAGAGATAGTCGAAACTCCTACAATGAGCAGTTCTTC | CSARDSRNSYNEQFF
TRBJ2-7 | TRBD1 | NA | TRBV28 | TGTGCCACCATCGGACAGGGTCGTTACGAGCAGTACTTC | CATIGQGRYEQYF
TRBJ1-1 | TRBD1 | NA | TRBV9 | TGTGCCAGCAGCACAGGGGATACTGAAGCTTTCTTT | CASSTGDTEAFF
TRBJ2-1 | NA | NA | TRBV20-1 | TGCAGTGCTGTCCCCGACAATGAGCAGTTCTTC | CSAVPDNEQFF
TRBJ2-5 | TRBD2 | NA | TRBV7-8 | TGTGCCAGCAGCACCTGGACTAGCGGGGGCCCCCAAGAGACCCAGTACTTC | CASSTWTSGGPQETQYF
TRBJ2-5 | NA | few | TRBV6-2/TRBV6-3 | TGTGCCAGCAGGCCTCGGGTTGGGCCCCAAGAGACCCAGTACTTC | CASRPRVGPQETQYF
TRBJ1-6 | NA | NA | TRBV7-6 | TGTGCCAGCAGCTACGGGTCGACCAATTCACCCCTCCACTTT | CASSYGSTNSPLHF
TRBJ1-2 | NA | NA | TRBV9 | TGTGCCAGGAAAGTGGGATCAGGCTACACCTTC | CARKVGSGYTF
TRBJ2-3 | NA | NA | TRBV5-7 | TGTGCCAGCAGCTTGCCCCACCACATAGATACGCAGTATTTT | CASSLPHHIDTQYF
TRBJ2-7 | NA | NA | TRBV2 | TGTGCCAGCAGGGACCCTCGATACGAAGCATACGAGCAGTACTTC | CASRDPRYEAYEQYF
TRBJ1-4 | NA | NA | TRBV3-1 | TGTGCCAGCAGCCAAGAACAAGAGGCGGCGTGGACGGGTAATGAAAAACTGTTTTTT | CASSQEQEAAWTGNEKLFF